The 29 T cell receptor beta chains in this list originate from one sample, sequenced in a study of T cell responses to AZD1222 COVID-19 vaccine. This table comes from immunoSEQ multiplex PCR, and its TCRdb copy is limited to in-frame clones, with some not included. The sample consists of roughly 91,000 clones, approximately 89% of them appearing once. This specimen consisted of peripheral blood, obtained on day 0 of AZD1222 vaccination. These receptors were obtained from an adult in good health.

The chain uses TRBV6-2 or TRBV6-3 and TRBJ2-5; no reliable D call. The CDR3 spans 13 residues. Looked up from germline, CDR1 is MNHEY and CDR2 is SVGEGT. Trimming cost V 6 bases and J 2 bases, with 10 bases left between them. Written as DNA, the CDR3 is TGTGCCAGCAGCTATGACTGGCAAGAGACCCAGTACTTC. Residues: CASSYDWQETQYF.

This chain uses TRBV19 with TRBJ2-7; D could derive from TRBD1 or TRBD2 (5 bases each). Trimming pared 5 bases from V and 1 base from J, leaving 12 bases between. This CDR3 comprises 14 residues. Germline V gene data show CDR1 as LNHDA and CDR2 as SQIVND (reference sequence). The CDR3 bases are TGTGCCAGTAGTGGGAGAGACAGTTCCTACGAGCAGTACTTC. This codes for CASSGRDSSYEQYF. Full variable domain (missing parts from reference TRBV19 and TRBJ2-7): DGGITQSPKYLFRKEGQNVTLSCEQNLNHDAMYWYRQDPGQGLRLIYYSQIVNDFQKGDIAEGYSVSREKKESFPLTVTSAQKNPTAFYLCASSGRDSSYEQYFGPGTRLTVT.

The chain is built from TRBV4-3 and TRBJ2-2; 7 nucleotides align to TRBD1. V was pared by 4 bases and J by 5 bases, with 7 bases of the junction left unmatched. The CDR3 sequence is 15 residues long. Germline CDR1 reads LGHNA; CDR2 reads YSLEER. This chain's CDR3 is CASSRGQAKTGELFF. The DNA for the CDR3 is TGCGCCAGCAGCCGCGGACAGGCCAAAACCGGGGAGCTGTTTTTT.

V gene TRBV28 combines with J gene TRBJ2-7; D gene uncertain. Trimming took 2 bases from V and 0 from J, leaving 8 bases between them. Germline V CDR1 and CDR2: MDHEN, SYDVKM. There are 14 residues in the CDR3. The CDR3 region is CASSLIWDSYEQYF. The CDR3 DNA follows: TGTGCCAGCAGTTTAATTTGGGACTCCTACGAGCAGTACTTC.

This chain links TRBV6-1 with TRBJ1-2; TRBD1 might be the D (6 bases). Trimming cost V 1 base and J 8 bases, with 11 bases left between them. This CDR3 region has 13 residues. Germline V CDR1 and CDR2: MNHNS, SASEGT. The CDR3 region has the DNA TGTGCCAGCAGTGAAGACAGGGTTCGCGGCTACACCTTC. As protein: CASSEDRVRGYTF.

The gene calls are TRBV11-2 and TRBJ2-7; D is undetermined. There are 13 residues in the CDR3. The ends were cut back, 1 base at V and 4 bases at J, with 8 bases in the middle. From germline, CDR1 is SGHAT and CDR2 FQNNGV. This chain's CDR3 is CASSLGTSYEQYF. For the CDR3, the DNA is TGTGCCAGCAGCTTAGGAACTTCATACGAGCAGTACTTC. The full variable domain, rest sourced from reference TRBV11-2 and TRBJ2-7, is EAGVAQSPRYKIIEKRQSVAFWCNPISGHATLYWYQQILGQGPKLLIQFQNNGVVDDSQLPKDRFSAERLKGVDSTLKIQPAKLEDSAVYLCASSLGTSYEQYFGPGTRLTVT.

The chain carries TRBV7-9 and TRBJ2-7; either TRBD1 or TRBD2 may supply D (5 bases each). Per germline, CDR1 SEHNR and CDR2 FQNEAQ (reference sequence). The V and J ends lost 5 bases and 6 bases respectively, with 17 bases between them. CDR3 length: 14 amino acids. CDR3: CASSNTGRSGEQYF. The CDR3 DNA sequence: TGTGCCAGCAGCAATACGGGACGATCGGGCGAGCAGTACTTC.

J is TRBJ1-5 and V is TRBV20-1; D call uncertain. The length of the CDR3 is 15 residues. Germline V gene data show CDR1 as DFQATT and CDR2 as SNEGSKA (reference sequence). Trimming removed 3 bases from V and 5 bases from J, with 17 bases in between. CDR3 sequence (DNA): TGCAGTGCTAGTGTCGACCCAAGTACAGATCAGCCCCAGCATTTT. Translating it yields CSASVDPSTDQPQHF.

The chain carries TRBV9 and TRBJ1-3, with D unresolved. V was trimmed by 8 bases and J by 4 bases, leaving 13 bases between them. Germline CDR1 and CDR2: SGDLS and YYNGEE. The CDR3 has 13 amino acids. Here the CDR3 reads CASTGSRGNTIYF. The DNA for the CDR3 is TGTGCCAGTACTGGGAGTAGGGGAAACACCATATATTTT.

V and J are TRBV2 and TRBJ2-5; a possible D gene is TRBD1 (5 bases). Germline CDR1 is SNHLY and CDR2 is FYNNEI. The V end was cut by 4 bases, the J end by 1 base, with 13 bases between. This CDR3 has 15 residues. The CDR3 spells CASSVTRVVQETQYF. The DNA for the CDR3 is TGTGCCAGCAGTGTTACCAGGGTGGTCCAAGAGACCCAGTACTTC. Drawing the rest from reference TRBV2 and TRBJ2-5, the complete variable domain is EPEVTQTPSHQVTQMGQEVILRCVPISNHLYFYWYRQILGQKVEFLVSFYNNEISEKSEIFDDQFSVERPDGSNFTLKIRSTKLEDSAMYFCASSVTRVVQETQYFGPGTRLLVL.

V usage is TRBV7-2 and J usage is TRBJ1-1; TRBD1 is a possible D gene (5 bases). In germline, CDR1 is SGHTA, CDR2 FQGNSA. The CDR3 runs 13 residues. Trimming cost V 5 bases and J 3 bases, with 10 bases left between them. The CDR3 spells CASSLGRYTEAFF. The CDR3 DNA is TGTGCCAGCAGCCTGGGACGGTACACTGAAGCTTTCTTT.

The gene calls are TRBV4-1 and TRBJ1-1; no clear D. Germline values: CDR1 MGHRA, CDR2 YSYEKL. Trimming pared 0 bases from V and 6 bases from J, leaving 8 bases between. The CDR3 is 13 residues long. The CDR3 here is CASSQDPAPEAFF. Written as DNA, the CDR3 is TGCGCCAGCAGCCAAGATCCGGCCCCTGAAGCTTTCTTT.

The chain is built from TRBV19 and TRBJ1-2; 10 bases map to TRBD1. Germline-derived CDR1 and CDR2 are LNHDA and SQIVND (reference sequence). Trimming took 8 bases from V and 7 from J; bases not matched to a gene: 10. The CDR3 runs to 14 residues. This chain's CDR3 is CASLPGQGFGGYTF. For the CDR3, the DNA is TGTGCCAGTCTACCGGGACAGGGGTTTGGTGGCTACACCTTC.

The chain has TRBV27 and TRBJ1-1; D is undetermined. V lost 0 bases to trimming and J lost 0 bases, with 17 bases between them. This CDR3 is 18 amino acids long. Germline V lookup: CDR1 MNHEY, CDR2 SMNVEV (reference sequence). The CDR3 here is CASSLSAGTELLNTEAFF. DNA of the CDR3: TGTGCCAGCAGTTTATCAGCCGGCACAGAACTCTTGAACACTGAAGCTTTCTTT.

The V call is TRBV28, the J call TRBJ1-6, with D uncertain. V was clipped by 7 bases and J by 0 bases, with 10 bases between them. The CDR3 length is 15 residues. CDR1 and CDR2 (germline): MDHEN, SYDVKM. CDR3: CASNVRTSYNSPLHF. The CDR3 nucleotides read TGTGCCAGCAACGTCCGGACCTCCTATAATTCACCCCTCCACTTT.

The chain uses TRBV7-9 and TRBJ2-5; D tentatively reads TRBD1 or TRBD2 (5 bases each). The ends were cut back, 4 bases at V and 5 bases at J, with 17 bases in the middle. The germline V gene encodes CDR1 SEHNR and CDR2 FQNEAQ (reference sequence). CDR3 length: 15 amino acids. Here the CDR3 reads CASSSLGELSETQYF. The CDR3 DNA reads TGTGCCAGCAGCTCCCTAGGGGAGCTGAGTGAGACCCAGTACTTC.

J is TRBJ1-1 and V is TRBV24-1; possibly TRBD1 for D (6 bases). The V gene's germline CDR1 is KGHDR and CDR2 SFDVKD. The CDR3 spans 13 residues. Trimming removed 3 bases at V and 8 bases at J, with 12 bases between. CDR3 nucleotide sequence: TGTGCCACCAGTGATAATACAGGGATAGAAGCTTTCTTT. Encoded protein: CATSDNTGIEAFF.

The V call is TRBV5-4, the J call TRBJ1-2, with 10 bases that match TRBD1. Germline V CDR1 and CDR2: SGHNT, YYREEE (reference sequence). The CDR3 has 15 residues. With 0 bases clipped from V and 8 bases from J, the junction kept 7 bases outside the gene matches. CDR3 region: CASSLDRQGARGYTF. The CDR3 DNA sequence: TGTGCCAGCAGCTTGGACCGACAGGGGGCTCGGGGCTACACCTTC.

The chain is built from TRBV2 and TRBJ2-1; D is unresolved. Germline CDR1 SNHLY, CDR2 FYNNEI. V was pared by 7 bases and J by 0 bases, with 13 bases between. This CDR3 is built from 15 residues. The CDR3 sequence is CASKLGSSSYNEQFF. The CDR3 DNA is TGTGCCAGCAAATTAGGCTCTAGCTCCTACAATGAGCAGTTCTTC.

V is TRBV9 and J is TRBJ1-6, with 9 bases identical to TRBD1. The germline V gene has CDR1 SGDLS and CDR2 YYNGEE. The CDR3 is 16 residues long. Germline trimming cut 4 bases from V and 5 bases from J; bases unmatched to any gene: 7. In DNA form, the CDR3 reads TGTGCCAGCAGCTTATCACAGGGGGCCAATAATTCACCCCTCCACTTT. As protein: CASSLSQGANNSPLHF.

The CDR3 here is CASSLFSGLAGGGHTGDTQYF. The CDR3 nucleotides are TGTGCCAGCAGTTTATTCTCTGGACTAGCGGGAGGGGGGCACACTGGAGATACGCAGTATTTT. The chain couples TRBV28 to TRBJ2-3; 15 bases line up with TRBD2. Trimming removed 1 base from V and 5 bases from J; junction bases left unmatched: 16. CDR1 is MDHEN, CDR2 SYDVKM, per germline. The CDR3 totals 21 residues. The full variable domain, its missing parts supplied by reference TRBV28 and TRBJ2-3, is DVKVTQSSRYLVKRTGEKVFLECVQDMDHENMFWYRQDPGLGLRLIYFSYDVKMKEKGDIPEGYSVSREKKERFSLILESASTNQTSMYLCASSLFSGLAGGGHTGDTQYFGPGTRLTVL.

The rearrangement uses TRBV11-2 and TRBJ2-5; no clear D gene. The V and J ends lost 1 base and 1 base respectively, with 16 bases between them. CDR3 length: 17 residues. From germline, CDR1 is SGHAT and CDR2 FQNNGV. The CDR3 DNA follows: TGTGCCAGCAGCTTAGGTATCGGCTCGGCTTCCCAAGAGACCCAGTACTTC. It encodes CASSLGIGSASQETQYF. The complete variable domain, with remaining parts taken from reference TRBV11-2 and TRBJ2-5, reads EAGVAQSPRYKIIEKRQSVAFWCNPISGHATLYWYQQILGQGPKLLIQFQNNGVVDDSQLPKDRFSAERLKGVDSTLKIQPAKLEDSAVYLCASSLGIGSASQETQYFGPGTRLLVL.

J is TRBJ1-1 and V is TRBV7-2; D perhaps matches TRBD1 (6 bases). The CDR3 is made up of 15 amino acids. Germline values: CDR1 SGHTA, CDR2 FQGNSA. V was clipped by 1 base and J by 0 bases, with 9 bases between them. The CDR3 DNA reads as TGTGCCAGCAGCTTAGGGGGGCAGATGAACACTGAAGCTTTCTTT. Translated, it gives CASSLGGQMNTEAFF.

The DNA for the CDR3 is TGTGCCAGCAGTGAACAGCCGTTTTGGAACACTGAAGCTTTCTTT. As protein: CASSEQPFWNTEAFF. V is TRBV2 and J is TRBJ1-1, with no clear D. CDR1 is SNHLY, CDR2 FYNNEI, per germline. Trimming stripped 2 bases from V and 1 base from J, with 11 bases between. CDR3 size: 15 residues. Using reference TRBV2 and TRBJ1-1 for the parts outside the CDR3, the full variable domain is EPEVTQTPSHQVTQMGQEVILRCVPISNHLYFYWYRQILGQKVEFLVSFYNNEISEKSEIFDDQFSVERPDGSNFTLKIRSTKLEDSAMYFCASSEQPFWNTEAFFGQGTRLTVV.

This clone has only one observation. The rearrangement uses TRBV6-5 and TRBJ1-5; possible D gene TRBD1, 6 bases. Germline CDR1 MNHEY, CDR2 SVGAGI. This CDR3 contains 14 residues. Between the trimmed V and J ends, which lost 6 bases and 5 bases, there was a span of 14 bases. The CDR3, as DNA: TGTGCCAGCAGACCTCAGGGGTTACATCAGCCCCAGCATTTT. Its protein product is CASRPQGLHQPQHF.

The DNA of the CDR3 is TGCGCCAGCAGCTTGGGAGAGGGGAGTACGCAGTATTTT. Translation: CASSLGEGSTQYF. The chain is built from TRBV5-1 and TRBJ2-3; D may correspond to TRBD1 or TRBD2 (5 bases each). CDR1 SGHRS and CDR2 YFSETQ come from the germline V gene. V lost 0 bases to trimming and J lost 8 bases, with 10 bases between them. The CDR3 consists of 13 residues.

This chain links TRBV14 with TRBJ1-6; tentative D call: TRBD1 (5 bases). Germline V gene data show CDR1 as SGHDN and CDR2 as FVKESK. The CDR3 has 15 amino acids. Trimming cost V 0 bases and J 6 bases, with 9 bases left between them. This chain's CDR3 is CASSQEKGFNSPLHF. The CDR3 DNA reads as TGTGCCAGCAGCCAAGAGAAGGGGTTTAATTCACCCCTCCACTTT. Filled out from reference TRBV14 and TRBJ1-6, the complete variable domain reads EAGVTQFPSHSVIEKGQTVTLRCDPISGHDNLYWYRRVMGKEIKFLLHFVKESKQDESGMPNNRFLAERTGGTYSTLKVQPAELEDSGVYFCASSQEKGFNSPLHFGNGTRLTVT.

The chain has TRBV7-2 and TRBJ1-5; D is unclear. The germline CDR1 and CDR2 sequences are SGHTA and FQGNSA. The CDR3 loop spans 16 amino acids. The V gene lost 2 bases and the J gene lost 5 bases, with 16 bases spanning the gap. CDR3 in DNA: TGTGCCAGCAGCTTACTCAGCCCGGCCGATTATCAGCCCCAGCATTTT. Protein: CASSLLSPADYQPQHF. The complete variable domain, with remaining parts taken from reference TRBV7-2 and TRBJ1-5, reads GAGVSQSPSNKVTEKGKDVELRCDPISGHTALYWYRQSLGQGLEFLIYFQGNSAPDKSGLPSDRFSAERTGGSVSTLTIQRTQQEDSAVYLCASSLLSPADYQPQHFGDGTRLSIL.

The CDR3 DNA sequence: TGTGCCTGGAGTGTACATAGGCGCGGACCGACCAAGGGCTACACCTTC. Translated: CAWSVHRRGPTKGYTF. The V and J genes are TRBV30 and TRBJ1-2; no clear D. The length of the CDR3 is 16 residues. V was trimmed by 0 bases and J by 8 bases, leaving 22 bases between them. Looked up from germline, CDR1 is GTSNPN and CDR2 is SVGIG (reference sequence).